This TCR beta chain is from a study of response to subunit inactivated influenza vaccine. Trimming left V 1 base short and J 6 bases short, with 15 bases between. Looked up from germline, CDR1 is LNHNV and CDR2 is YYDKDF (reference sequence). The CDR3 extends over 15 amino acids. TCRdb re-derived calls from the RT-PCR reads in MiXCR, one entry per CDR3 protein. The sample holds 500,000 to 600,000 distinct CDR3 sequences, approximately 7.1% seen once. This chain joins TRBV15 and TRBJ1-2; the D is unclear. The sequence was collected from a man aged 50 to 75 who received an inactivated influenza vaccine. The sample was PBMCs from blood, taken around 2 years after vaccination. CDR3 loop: CATSRVTVVSDGYTF. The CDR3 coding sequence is TGTGCCACCAGCAGAGTAACCGTGGTTAGTGATGGCTACACCTTC.